The subject of this entry is one TCR beta chain. PCR amplification relied on 60 Vbeta primers (plus 13 Jbeta primers). The method was immunoSEQ multiplex PCR; TCRdb's version includes in-frame clones alone and lacks a portion of them. The repertoire holds 200,000 to 250,000 clones, with 70% to 90% as singletons. V trimming: 0 bases; J trimming: 7 bases; junction bases outside the gene matches: 2. Per germline, CDR1 LNHDA and CDR2 SQIVND (reference sequence). This CDR3 has 14 residues. This sample was included in a study of cytomegalovirus exposure and HLA in healthy donors. Sequencing was done on a sample of PBMCs. The chain recombines TRBV19 with TRBJ1-2; 10 bases line up with TRBD1. The receptor was derived from a human donor in good health. CDR3 in amino acids: CASSIDRTGGGYTF. CDR3 nucleotides: TGTGCCAGTAGTATAGACCGGACAGGGGGTGGCTACACCTTC.